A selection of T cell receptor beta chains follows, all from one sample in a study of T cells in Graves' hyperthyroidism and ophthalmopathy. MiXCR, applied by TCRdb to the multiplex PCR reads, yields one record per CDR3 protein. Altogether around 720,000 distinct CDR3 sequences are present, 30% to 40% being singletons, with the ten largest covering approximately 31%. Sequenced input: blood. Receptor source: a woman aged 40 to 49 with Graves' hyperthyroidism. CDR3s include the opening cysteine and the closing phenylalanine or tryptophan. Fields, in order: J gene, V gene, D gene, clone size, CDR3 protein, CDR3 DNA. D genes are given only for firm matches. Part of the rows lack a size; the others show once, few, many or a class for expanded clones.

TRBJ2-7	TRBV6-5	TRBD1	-	CASSQSSGTGRYEQYF	TGTGCCAGCAGCCAAAGTTCCGGGACAGGACGATACGAGCAGTACTTC
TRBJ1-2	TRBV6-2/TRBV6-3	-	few	CASNPTGSKGYTF	TGTGCCAGCAATCCAACAGGGTCGAAGGGCTACACCTTC
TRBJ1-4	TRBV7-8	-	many	CASSLERREGKLFF	TGTGCCAGCAGCTTAGAAAGGAGGGAGGGAAAACTGTTTTTT
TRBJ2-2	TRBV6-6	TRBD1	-	CASSMRQGVSVGELFF	TGTGCCAGCAGCATGCGACAGGGGGTATCGGTCGGGGAGCTGTTTTTT
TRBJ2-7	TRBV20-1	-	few	CSARVGARQRALGDEQYF	TGCAGTGCTAGAGTAGGGGCCAGGCAGAGGGCGCTTGGGGACGAGCAGTACTTC
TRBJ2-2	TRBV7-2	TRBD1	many	CASSLGTGIPGELFF	TGTGCCAGCAGCTTAGGGACAGGTATCCCCGGGGAGCTGTTTTTT
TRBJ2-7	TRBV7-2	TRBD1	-	CASSLGFRDRPYEQYF	TGTGCCAGCAGCTTAGGTTTCCGGGACAGACCCTACGAGCAGTACTTC
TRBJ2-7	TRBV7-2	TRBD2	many	CASSLASGSPYEQYF	TGTGCCAGCAGCTTAGCTAGCGGGAGCCCCTACGAGCAGTACTTC
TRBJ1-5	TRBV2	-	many	CASSTGNNQPQHF	TGTGCCAGCAGTACAGGGAACAATCAGCCCCAGCATTTT
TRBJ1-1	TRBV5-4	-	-	CASSQQGRPEAFF	TGTGCCAGCAGCCAACAGGGAAGGCCGGAAGCTTTCTTT
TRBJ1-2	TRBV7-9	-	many	CASSLIGLESYTF	TGTGCCAGCAGCCTTATCGGTCTGGAAAGCTACACCTTC
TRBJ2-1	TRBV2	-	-	CASSARYNEQFF	TGTGCCAGCAGTGCCAGGTACAATGAGCAGTTCTTC
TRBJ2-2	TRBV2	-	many	CASSDNTGELFF	TGTGCCAGCAGTGATAACACCGGGGAGCTGTTTTTT
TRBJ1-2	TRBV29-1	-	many	CSVEGNGYTF	TGCAGCGTTGAGGGGAATGGCTACACCTTC
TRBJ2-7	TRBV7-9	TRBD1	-	CASSYPGQGIYEQYF	TGTGCCAGCAGCTATCCGGGACAGGGGATCTACGAGCAGTACTTC
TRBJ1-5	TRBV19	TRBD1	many	CASSPSGTGMRQPQHF	TGTGCCAGTAGCCCCTCCGGGACAGGGATGCGTCAGCCCCAGCATTTT
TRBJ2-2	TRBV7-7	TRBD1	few	CASSLGPGQGNTGELFF	TGTGCTAGCAGCTTAGGCCCGGGACAGGGAAACACCGGGGAGCTGTTTTTT
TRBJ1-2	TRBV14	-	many	CASSQVRGAEGYTF	TGTGCCAGCAGCCAAGTAAGAGGCGCGGAAGGCTACACCTTC
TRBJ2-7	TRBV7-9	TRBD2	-	CASSIAAGDYEQYF	TGTGCCAGCAGCATAGCAGCGGGAGACTACGAGCAGTACTTC
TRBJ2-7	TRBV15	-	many	CATSRDSETTGYEQYF	TGTGCCACCAGCAGAGATTCCGAGACTACAGGTTACGAGCAGTACTTC
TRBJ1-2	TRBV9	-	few	CASSPGTAGGYTF	TGTGCCAGCAGCCCCGGGACGGCGGGCGGCTACACCTTC
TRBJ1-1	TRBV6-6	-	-	CASTNKGMNTEAFF	TGTGCCAGCACTAACAAGGGGATGAACACTGAAGCTTTCTTT
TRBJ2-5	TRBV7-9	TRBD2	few	CASSLGAGAYQETQYF	TGTGCCAGCAGCTTGGGAGCGGGGGCGTACCAAGAGACCCAGTACTTC
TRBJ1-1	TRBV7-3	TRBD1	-	CASRRTGQYTEAFF	TGTGCCAGCAGACGCACGGGACAGTACACTGAAGCTTTCTTT
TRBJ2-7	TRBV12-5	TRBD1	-	CASGATGGASIYEQYF	TGTGCTAGTGGCGCTACAGGGGGCGCATCCATTTACGAGCAGTACTTC
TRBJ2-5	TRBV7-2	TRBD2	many	CASSLASGRSLGETQYF	TGTGCCAGCAGCTTAGCTAGCGGGAGGTCCCTTGGAGAGACCCAGTACTTC
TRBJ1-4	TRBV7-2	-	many	CASSLEAGVYEKLFF	TGTGCCAGCAGCTTAGAGGCAGGGGTATATGAAAAACTGTTTTTT
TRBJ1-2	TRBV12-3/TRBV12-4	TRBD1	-	CAGSPGTADDPNYGYTF	TGTGCCGGCAGTCCCGGGACAGCTGACGACCCTAACTATGGCTACACCTTC
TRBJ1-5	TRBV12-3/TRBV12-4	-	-	CASGKHDSNQPQHF	TGTGCCAGCGGAAAACACGATAGCAATCAGCCCCAGCATTTT
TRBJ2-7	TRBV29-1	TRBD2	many	CSVEVTSGSQYEQYF	TGCAGCGTTGAGGTGACTAGCGGGAGTCAGTACGAGCAGTACTTC
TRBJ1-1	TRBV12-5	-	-	CASGWADTEAFF	TGTGCTAGTGGTTGGGCGGACACTGAAGCTTTCTTT
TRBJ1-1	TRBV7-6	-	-	CASSLYTGDTEAFF	TGTGCCAGCAGCTTGTACACCGGGGACACTGAAGCTTTCTTT
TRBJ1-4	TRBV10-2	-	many	CASSPGHGEGDEKLFF	TGCGCCAGCAGTCCGGGACATGGAGAGGGGGATGAAAAACTGTTTTTT
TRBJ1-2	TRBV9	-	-	CASSVSTRYGYTF	TGTGCCAGCAGCGTATCGACGCGCTATGGCTACACCTTC
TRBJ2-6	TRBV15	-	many	CATSREGDGWGANVLTF	TGTGCCACCAGCAGAGAGGGGGACGGATGGGGGGCCAACGTCCTGACTTTC
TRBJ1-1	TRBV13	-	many	CASSLGAGGNTEAFF	TGTGCCAGCAGCTTAGGAGCAGGTGGGAACACTGAAGCTTTCTTT
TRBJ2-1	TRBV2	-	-	CASSDIGSNNEQFF	TGTGCCAGCAGTGACATCGGGTCTAACAATGAGCAGTTCTTC
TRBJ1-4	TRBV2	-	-	CASSVTSTNEKLFF	TGTGCCAGCAGCGTGACATCGACTAATGAAAAACTGTTTTTT
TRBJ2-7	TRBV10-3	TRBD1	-	CASSSPTLNRGRRYEQYF	TGTGCCAGCAGTTCGCCAACCCTAAACAGGGGGCGAAGATACGAGCAGTACTTC
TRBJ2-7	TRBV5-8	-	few	CASSLDYRYEQYF	TGTGCCAGCAGCTTGGACTACCGCTACGAGCAGTACTTC
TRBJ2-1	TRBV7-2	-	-	CASSPRGMTGNEQFF	TGTGCCAGCAGCCCCCGCGGGATGACGGGGAATGAGCAGTTCTTC
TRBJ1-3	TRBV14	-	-	CASSQVFDRGNTIYF	TGTGCCAGCAGCCAAGTTTTCGACAGGGGAAACACCATATATTTT
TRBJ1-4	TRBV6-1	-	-	CASTNRSRDPGNPNEKLFF	TGTGCCAGCACCAACAGGTCCAGAGATCCGGGGAATCCTAATGAAAAACTGTTTTTT
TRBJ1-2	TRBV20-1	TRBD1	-	CSATPGTGGYGYTF	TGCAGTGCTACCCCCGGGACAGGGGGATATGGCTACACCTTC
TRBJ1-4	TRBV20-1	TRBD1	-	CSASGAGGAPDEKLFF	TGCAGTGCTAGTGGTGCAGGGGGCGCGCCGGATGAAAAACTGTTTTTT
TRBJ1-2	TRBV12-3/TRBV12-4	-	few	CASSLAGRGNYGYTF	TGTGCCAGCAGTTTAGCTGGGAGGGGGAACTATGGCTACACCTTC
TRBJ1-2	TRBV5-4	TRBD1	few	CASSTPGQVDYGYTF	TGTGCCAGCAGCACCCCCGGACAGGTTGACTATGGCTACACCTTC
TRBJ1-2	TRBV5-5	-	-	CASSQLTQGRYYGYAF	TGTGCCAGCAGCCAATTGACGCAGGGGAGATACTATGGCTACGCCTTC
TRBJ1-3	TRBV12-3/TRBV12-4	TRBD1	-	CASNRGQASSGNTIYF	TGTGCCAGCAACCGGGGACAGGCTAGCTCTGGAAACACCATATATTTT
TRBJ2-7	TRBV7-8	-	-	CASSQGGSGTEPTYEQYF	TGTGCCAGCAGCCAAGGGGGGTCCGGGACAGAGCCTACCTACGAGCAGTACTTC
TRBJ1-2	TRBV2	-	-	CASSFGPGREIYGYTF	TGTGCCAGCAGTTTCGGCCCGGGACGGGAGATCTATGGCTACACCTTC
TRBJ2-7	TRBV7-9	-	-	CASSEDGHEQYF	TGTGCCAGCAGCGAGGACGGGCACGAGCAGTACTTC
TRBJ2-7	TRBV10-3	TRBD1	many	CAISDSPGQGAYEQYF	TGTGCCATCAGTGACTCCCCGGGGCAGGGGGCCTACGAGCAGTACTTC
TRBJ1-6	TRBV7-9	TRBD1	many	CASSRQGTRNSPLHF	TGTGCCAGCAGCCGACAGGGGACTAGGAATTCACCCCTCCACTTT